This entry lists 11 T cell receptor beta chains sequenced from one sample in a study of blood T cell repertoires in COVID-19 (dated by TCRdb to 2020 to 2021). Libraries came from the immunoSEQ multiplex PCR assay. Held by TCRdb, this immuneACCESS table contains in-frame sequences only and omits some clones. Under half of the omission traces to an unresolved V gene where checked; the cause of the rest is unknown. For this sample the table gives about 200,000 clones, of which around 80% were detected only once. Of the sample, less than 15% falls within the top ten clones. Input material: peripheral blood. The receptors come from a human donor in a cohort sampled during active COVID-19.

The chain combines TRBV19 with TRBJ2-4, with 7 bases that match TRBD1. V lost 8 bases to trimming and J lost 1 base; unmatched junction nucleotides: 2. Germline V lookup: CDR1 LNHDA, CDR2 SQIVND (reference sequence). The CDR3 has 13 amino acids. The CDR3 here is CASQDRAKNIQYF. The CDR3 region has the DNA TGTGCCAGTCAGGACAGGGCCAAAAACATTCAGTACTTC.

This clone was counted at least ten times. The CDR3 spells CASSPPTGYEQYF. The CDR3 nucleotides are TGTGCCAGCAGCCCCCCCACCGGCTACGAGCAGTACTTC. The chain has TRBV6-6 and TRBJ2-7; D is uncertain. Germline values: CDR1 MNHNY, CDR2 SVGAGI (reference sequence). With 6 bases removed from V and 3 bases from J, the gap between germline ends came to 12 bases. The CDR3 loop spans 13 amino acids.

This clone was counted a single time. V is TRBV27 and J is TRBJ2-7; 12 bases are shared with TRBD1. CDR1 is MNHEY, CDR2 SMNVEV, per germline (reference sequence). CDR3 length equals 14 residues. V lost 8 bases to trimming and J lost 4 bases; unmatched junction nucleotides: 6. The DNA of the CDR3 is TGTGCCAGCGGGCCGGGACAGGGGGCGTACGAGCAGTACTTC. Its protein product is CASGPGQGAYEQYF.

V usage is TRBV7-6 and J usage is TRBJ2-2, with TRBD1 identical over 8 bases. Germline V lookup: CDR1 SGHVS, CDR2 FNYEAQ. The CDR3 is 17 residues long. Unmatched junction bases numbered 9, after V lost 5 bases and J lost 1 base. CDR3 DNA sequence: TGTGCCAGCAGCGGAGGCGTCAGGGGGCGGAACACCGGGGAGCTGTTTTTT. The encoded protein is CASSGGVRGRNTGELFF.

The chain uses TRBV3-1 (or the pseudogene TRBV3-2) and TRBJ2-7, with 10 bases aligning to TRBD1. From germline, CDR1 is LGHDT and CDR2 YNNKEL (reference sequence). The CDR3 totals 14 residues. Unmatched junction bases numbered 3, after V lost 5 bases and J lost 2 bases. For the CDR3, the DNA is TGTGCCAGCAGCGGACAGGGGGTTACCTACGAGCAGTACTTC. Translated, it gives CASSGQGVTYEQYF.

The V call is TRBV7-9, the J call TRBJ2-7; D possibly corresponds to TRBD2 (6 bases). Germline V gives CDR1 SEHNR, CDR2 FQNEAQ (reference sequence). CDR3 length: 15 residues. Trimming took 4 bases from V and 1 from J, leaving 14 bases between them. In DNA form, the CDR3 reads TGTGCCAGCAGCTCCGCGGGGCTAGGGTCCTACGAGCAGTACTTC. This encodes CASSSAGLGSYEQYF.

This chain uses TRBV19 with TRBJ2-1; 12 bases fit TRBD1. With V trimmed by 5 bases and J by 8 bases, 4 bases remained unmatched. The CDR3 runs to 14 residues. CDR1 is LNHDA, CDR2 SQIVND, per germline (reference sequence). CDR3 DNA: TGTGCCAGTAGTCCCGGGACAGGGGGCTATGAGCAGTTCTTC. Translated, it gives CASSPGTGGYEQFF.

The chain couples TRBV2 to TRBJ2-1; 8 nucleotides line up with TRBD2. Germline CDR1 reads SNHLY; CDR2 reads FYNNEI. Losses at the gene ends were 6 bases for V and 2 bases for J; bases not matched to a gene: 12. This CDR3 region has 17 residues. This CDR3 reads CASRGTRQGRTYNEQFF. The CDR3 DNA reads as TGTGCCAGCAGAGGGACTAGGCAAGGAAGGACCTACAATGAGCAGTTCTTC.

The CDR3 bases are TGCGCCAGCAGTCCAACATTAGCTACGAACACCGGGGAGCTGTTTTTT. The encoded protein is CASSPTLATNTGELFF. The chain joins TRBV5-1 to TRBJ2-2; D not resolved. Trimming took off 5 bases at V and 0 bases at J, with 14 bases between the two ends. The CDR3 spans 16 residues. The germline V gene has CDR1 SGHRS and CDR2 YFSETQ.

This rearrangement joins TRBV19 to TRBJ1-5, with D possibly TRBD1 on 5 matching bases. Between the trimmed V and J ends, which lost 0 bases and 2 bases, there was a span of 11 bases. Germline assignment: CDR1 LNHDA and CDR2 SQIVND (reference sequence). CDR3 size: 16 residues. For the CDR3, the DNA is TGTGCCAGTAGTATAGAAAGGGGCAGGGGCAATCAGCCCCAGCATTTT. It translates to CASSIERGRGNQPQHF. The full variable domain, completed using reference TRBV19 and TRBJ1-5, is DGGITQSPKYLFRKEGQNVTLSCEQNLNHDAMYWYRQDPGQGLRLIYYSQIVNDFQKGDIAEGYSVSREKKESFPLTVTSAQKNPTAFYLCASSIERGRGNQPQHFGDGTRLSIL.

This chain joins TRBV5-1 and TRBJ2-1, with 9 bases aligning to TRBD2. This CDR3 has 14 residues. V was pared by 3 bases and J by 5 bases, with 3 bases of the junction left unmatched. CDR1 SGHRS and CDR2 YFSETQ come from the germline V gene. CDR3 loop: CASSSRLADNEQFF. The DNA of the CDR3 is TGCGCCAGCAGCTCTAGACTAGCGGACAATGAGCAGTTCTTC.